This is a list of T cell receptor beta chains from one sample in a study of T cell repertoires in cytomegalovirus infection. TCRdb re-derived calls from the reads in MiXCR, one entry per CDR3 protein. The sample has hundreds of thousands of distinct CDR3 sequences; roughly 16% are singletons. Sequenced: PBMCs. The receptors shown here come from a human donor in good health (CMV status not recorded). Some clones in this sample may be carry-over from other donors' samples. CDR3s include the opening cysteine and the closing phenylalanine or tryptophan. The order of the fields is D gene, J gene, clone size, V gene, CDR3 DNA, CDR3 protein. The D gene is left open where the match is weak. Some rows have no size entry. The others give once, few or many, or a class for an expanded clone.

>TRBD2|TRBJ2-1|few|TRBV19
TGTGCCAGTAGTATGGAAAGACTAGCGGGGGGGGCCTACAATGAGCAGTTCTTC
CASSMERLAGGAYNEQFF
>NA|TRBJ2-7|many|TRBV28
TGTGCCAGCAGTTCCCCCAGAAGTAGCTTCCGTCCCTACGAGCAGTACTTC
CASSSPRSSFRPYEQYF
>NA|TRBJ1-4|many|TRBV6-1
TGTGCCAGCAGTGAAGGGCCCCTTCGCGGTGAAAAACTGTTTTTT
CASSEGPLRGEKLFF
>NA|TRBJ2-7|NA|TRBV9
TGTGCCAGCAGCGTAGGAATTCAGTACGAGCAGTACTTC
CASSVGIQYEQYF
>TRBD1|TRBJ2-1|NA|TRBV4-2
TGTGCCAGCAGCCAAGAGACAGGGGGGCAGTTCTTC
CASSQETGGQFF
>NA|TRBJ2-1|many|TRBV7-3
TGTGCCAGCAGCGGGGGGTCCTACAATGAGCAGTTCTTC
CASSGGSYNEQFF
>NA|TRBJ2-1|NA|TRBV9
TGTGCCAGCAGCGACGGGACGAGCTCCTACAATGAGCAGTTCTTC
CASSDGTSSYNEQFF
>TRBD1|TRBJ2-6|many|TRBV7-6
TGTGCCAGCAGCCTTACAGGGGGCGGCTCTGGGGCCAACGTCCTGACTTTC
CASSLTGGGSGANVLTF
>TRBD1|TRBJ1-1|many|TRBV10-3
TGTGCCATCAGTGGTGGGACAGGAAGATTGAACACTGAAGCTTTCTTT
CAISGGTGRLNTEAFF
>NA|TRBJ1-2|many|TRBV25-1
TGTGCCAGCAGTGAATTCTTCTGGCAGGGCGATGACCACTATGGCTACACCTTC
CASSEFFWQGDDHYGYTF
>TRBD1|TRBJ2-7|few|TRBV6-1
TGTGCCAGCAGAACCGGGACAGGGAACTACGAGCAGTACTTC
CASRTGTGNYEQYF
>NA|TRBJ1-6|NA|TRBV5-1
TGCGCCAGCAGCTTGGGGGACCCGAATTCACCCCTCCACTTT
CASSLGDPNSPLHF
>NA|TRBJ1-1|few|TRBV29-1
TGCAGCGCAAAGGAGTCAGGGATCATGAACACTGAAGCTTTCTTT
CSAKESGIMNTEAFF
>TRBD1|TRBJ2-3|NA|TRBV7-2
TGTGCCAGCAGCTCGCAGACAGGGGAATTCGGTACGCAGTATTTT
CASSSQTGEFGTQYF
>NA|TRBJ1-6|many|TRBV27
TGTGCCAGCAGTTCGACAGGTGTGGGGTACTCACCCCTCCACTTT
CASSSTGVGYSPLHF
>NA|TRBJ1-1|many|TRBV20-1
TGCAGTGCTAGCCGCCTGAACACTGAAGCTTTCTTT
CSASRLNTEAFF
>NA|TRBJ2-7|NA|TRBV5-1
TGCGCCAGCAGCGGGGGATCTAGGTTCTACGAGCAGTACTTC
CASSGGSRFYEQYF
>NA|TRBJ1-2|NA|TRBV2
TGTGCCAGCAGTGAAGTTCAGGGAAACTATGGCTACACCTTC
CASSEVQGNYGYTF
>TRBD2|TRBJ2-3|many|TRBV7-2
TGTGCCAGCAGCCCCATACTAGCGGACACAGATACGCAGTATTTT
CASSPILADTDTQYF
>NA|TRBJ1-6|NA|TRBV5-1
TGCGCCAGCAGCCTTCCGGACGGGAGCTCCTATAATTCACCCCTCCACTTT
CASSLPDGSSYNSPLHF
>TRBD1|TRBJ1-2|NA|TRBV4-3
TGCGCCAGCAGCCGAGACGACAGGGTGTCCTATGGCTACACCTTC
CASSRDDRVSYGYTF
>TRBD2|TRBJ2-2|once|TRBV6-2/TRBV6-3
TGTGCCAGCAAGACGAGGACTAGCGGGGACCCCGGGGAGCTGTTTTTT
CASKTRTSGDPGELFF
>NA|TRBJ1-4|few|TRBV4-2
TGTGCCAGCAGCCGCGAGAGAGCAACTAATGAAAAACTGTTTTTT
CASSRERATNEKLFF
>NA|TRBJ1-3|NA|TRBV4-1
TGCGCCAGCAGCCCACAGACGGGGACGCAGGGAGGATACACCATATATTTT
CASSPQTGTQGGYTIYF
>TRBD2|TRBJ2-3|many|TRBV5-4
TGTGCCAGCAGCCTATTTAGCGGGGGACGCACAGATACGCAGTATTTT
CASSLFSGGRTDTQYF
>TRBD1|TRBJ2-7|NA|TRBV9
TGTGCCAGCAGCCCACGACAGGGGTTGTGGCCCTACGAGCAGTACTTC
CASSPRQGLWPYEQYF
>NA|TRBJ2-7|NA|TRBV20-1
TGCAGTGGGGGATTGTTGAGACGAGGTGGCTCCTACGAGCAGTACTTC
CSGGLLRRGGSYEQYF
>TRBD1|TRBJ2-7|many|TRBV28
TGTGCCAGCAGCACACCGACAGGGAATAGCTACGAGCAGTACTTC
CASSTPTGNSYEQYF
>NA|TRBJ1-5|few|TRBV12-3/TRBV12-4
TGTGCCAGCAGTTTAGCGCTCGCGGGGATCCAGCCCCAGCATTTT
CASSLALAGIQPQHF
>NA|TRBJ1-5|few|TRBV10-3
TGTGCCATCAGTGAGTCTTGGACAGTTAGCAATCAGCCCCAGCATTTT
CAISESWTVSNQPQHF
>NA|TRBJ2-7|many|TRBV25-1
TGTGCCAGCAGTGATTCCGCCGGCGTATCGCAGGGGACGCTAACGGGATACGAGCAGTACTTC
CASSDSAGVSQGTLTGYEQYF
>NA|TRBJ2-3|many|TRBV7-2
TGTGCCAGCAGCTTAGCGCTGACCAGTGGTCAGGGGACAGATACGCAGTATTTT
CASSLALTSGQGTDTQYF
>NA|TRBJ2-2|few|TRBV20-1
TGCAGTGCTACTAGTATGAACACCGGGGAGCTGTTTTTT
CSATSMNTGELFF
>NA|TRBJ1-2|few|TRBV29-1
TGCAGCGTTGAAGGAGGACTCCCTGACTATGGCTACACCTTC
CSVEGGLPDYGYTF
>NA|TRBJ2-1|NA|TRBV7-2
TGTGCCAGCAGCTCTAATACCTACTACAATGAGCAGTTCTTC
CASSSNTYYNEQFF
>NA|TRBJ1-1|NA|TRBV5-1
TGCGCCAGCAGGTCCCAAGGGGGGGAGGTAGGCACTGAAGCTTTCTTT
CASRSQGGEVGTEAFF
>TRBD1|TRBJ2-6|few|TRBV6-2/TRBV6-3
TGTGCCAGCAGTGGGACAGGTAGCAGTGTTGGCTCTGGGGCCAACGTCCTGACTTTC
CASSGTGSSVGSGANVLTF
>TRBD2|TRBJ2-2|NA|TRBV27
TGTGCCAGCAGTTTATCGACGCTAGCGGGATCTGGTAGCACCGGGGAGCTGTTTTTT
CASSLSTLAGSGSTGELFF
>NA|TRBJ1-2|NA|TRBV13
TGTGCCAGCAGCTTCGGGTATAACAGGAATTCCTATGGCTACACCTTC
CASSFGYNRNSYGYTF
>NA|TRBJ2-2|few|TRBV7-9
TGTGCCAGCAGCTACGCCGGCGGGACGGTACTCGCCGGGGAGCTGTTTTTT
CASSYAGGTVLAGELFF
>NA|TRBJ1-5|NA|TRBV5-1
TGCGCCAGCAGCTTGTTAGGGCAACAGGGTCAGCCCCAGCATTTT
CASSLLGQQGQPQHF
>NA|TRBJ2-1|NA|TRBV28
TGTGCCAGCAGTTTAGGCCGGGGCTATCGGAATGAGCAGTTCTTC
CASSLGRGYRNEQFF
>NA|TRBJ1-5|many|TRBV19
TGTGCCAGTAGTATTAGGCTTCTTTTCCGGGAACAGCCCCAGCATTTT
CASSIRLLFREQPQHF
>TRBD1|TRBJ1-2|NA|TRBV6-2/TRBV6-3
TGTGCCAACAGTTCGACAGGGAATGGCTACACCTTC
CANSSTGNGYTF
>NA|TRBJ1-1|few|TRBV20-1
TGCAGTGCTAGAGACCCCGCTGTGGGCGGGGTAATGAACACTGAAGCTTTCTTT
CSARDPAVGGVMNTEAFF
>NA|TRBJ1-5|NA|TRBV29-1
TGCAGCGTCATGATTCAGGGACCGGATCAGCCCCAGCATTTT
CSVMIQGPDQPQHF
>TRBD1|TRBJ2-2|many|TRBV28
TGTGCCAGCAGTTTACGCAGGACAGGACCGAACACCGGGGAGCTGTTTTTT
CASSLRRTGPNTGELFF
>NA|TRBJ2-3|NA|TRBV5-5
TGTGCCAGCAGCTTGATGACAATTACTAGCACAGATACGCAGTATTTT
CASSLMTITSTDTQYF
>TRBD1|TRBJ1-1|many|TRBV6-1
TGTGCCAGCAGCCCGCGCCGGACAGGTTTGAACACTGAAGCTTTCTTT
CASSPRRTGLNTEAFF
>TRBD2|TRBJ2-1|NA|TRBV5-6
TGTGCCAGCAGCTTATATGCGGGGGTGACCTACAATGAGCAGTTCTTC
CASSLYAGVTYNEQFF
>NA|TRBJ1-1|NA|TRBV2
TGTGCCAGCAGTTTCACTTCAGGTAACACTGAAGCTTTCTTT
CASSFTSGNTEAFF
>NA|TRBJ1-1|many|TRBV7-6
TGTGCCAGCAGCTTGGGACGGATCACTGAAGCTTTCTTT
CASSLGRITEAFF
>TRBD1|TRBJ2-3|few|TRBV6-2/TRBV6-3
TGTGCCAGCAGTTACCAGCCGGGACAGAGCACAGATACGCAGTATTTT
CASSYQPGQSTDTQYF
>NA|TRBJ1-6|few|TRBV7-9
TGTGCCAGCAGAGGCAGTAGCTATAATTCACCCCTCCACTTT
CASRGSSYNSPLHF
>TRBD1|TRBJ2-1|NA|TRBV20-1
TGCAGTGCTAGAGACGACAGGGGAAAGCCGTTCTTC
CSARDDRGKPFF